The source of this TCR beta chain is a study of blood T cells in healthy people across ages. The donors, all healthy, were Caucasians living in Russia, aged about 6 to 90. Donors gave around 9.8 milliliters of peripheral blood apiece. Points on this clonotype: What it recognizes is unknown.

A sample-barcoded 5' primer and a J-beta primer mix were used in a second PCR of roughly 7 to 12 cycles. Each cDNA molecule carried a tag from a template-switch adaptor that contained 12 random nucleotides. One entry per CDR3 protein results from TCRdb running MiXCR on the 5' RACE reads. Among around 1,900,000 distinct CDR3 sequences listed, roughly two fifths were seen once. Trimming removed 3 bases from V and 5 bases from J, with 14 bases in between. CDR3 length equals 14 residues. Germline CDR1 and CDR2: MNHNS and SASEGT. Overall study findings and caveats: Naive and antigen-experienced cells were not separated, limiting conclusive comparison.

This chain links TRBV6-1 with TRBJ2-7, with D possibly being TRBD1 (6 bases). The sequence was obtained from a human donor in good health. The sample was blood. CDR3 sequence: CASSDSGKGDEQYF. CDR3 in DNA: TGTGCCAGCAGTGACTCCGGGAAGGGGGACGAGCAGTACTTC.